Below are 15 T cell receptor beta chains sequenced from a single sample in a study of T-cell reconstitution after alpha-beta-depleted transplantation in children. The library targeted TCRbeta and was prepared with unique molecular identifiers. TCRdb redid the calling of the PCR reads with MiXCR, one entry per CDR3 protein. The sample has almost 250,000 distinct CDR3 sequences, over 20% seen once. The material was PBMCs, obtained before TCRalphabeta/CD19-depleted stem cell transplant. These receptor sequences come from a girl under 10 years old with Fanconi anemia, due to receive a stem cell transplant.

Ten or more counts support this clonotype. The DNA for the CDR3 is TGCAGTGCTAGCGCCGACATTCCGTACCAAGAGACCCAGTACTTC. This gives the protein CSASADIPYQETQYF. The chain has TRBV20-1 and TRBJ2-5; D is unresolved. V shed 3 bases and J shed 0 bases, with 14 bases lying between them. The CDR3 is 15 amino acids. Germline CDR1 DFQATT, CDR2 SNEGSKA (reference sequence).

The sample holds many counts of this clonotype. The chain is built from TRBV29-1 and TRBJ2-5; 10 bases map to TRBD2. V lost 7 bases to trimming and J lost 5 bases; unmatched junction nucleotides: 4. The CDR3 has 12 amino acids. Germline V gene lookup returns CDR1 SQVTM and CDR2 ANQGSEA. CDR3 nucleotides: TGCAGCGCCACTAGCGGGGAGGAGACCCAGTACTTC. It is translated as CSATSGEETQYF.

The rearrangement joins TRBV20-1 to TRBJ2-1, with D uncertain. Deletions cut 3 bases from V and 4 bases from J, with 7 bases between. The CDR3 runs to 12 residues. CDR1 is DFQATT, CDR2 SNEGSKA, per germline (reference sequence). The chain's CDR3 is CSARKGYNEQFF. DNA for the CDR3: TGCAGTGCTAGGAAGGGTTACAATGAGCAGTTCTTC.

The V and J genes are TRBV29-1 and TRBJ2-1; D is uncertain. CDR1 is SQVTM, CDR2 ANQGSEA, per germline. V lost 0 bases and J 2 bases, leaving 5 bases between the germline ends. The CDR3 covers 13 residues. This chain's CDR3 is CSVEDAAYNEQFF. The DNA of the CDR3 is TGCAGCGTTGAAGACGCGGCCTACAATGAGCAGTTCTTC.

The rearrangement joins TRBV7-9 to TRBJ2-6, with D hard to call. Germline loops: CDR1 SEHNR, CDR2 FQNEAQ (reference sequence). The V end lost 8 bases, the J end lost 3 bases, and 17 bases lay between the germline ends. CDR3 length: 16 amino acids. The CDR3 spells CASGPRGSFGANVLTF. CDR3 DNA sequence: TGTGCCAGCGGACCTCGAGGTTCGTTTGGGGCCAACGTCCTGACTTTC.

V is TRBV20-1 and J is TRBJ2-1; no clear D gene. V lost 0 bases to trimming and J lost 5 bases, with 14 bases between them. Germline CDR1 is DFQATT and CDR2 is SNEGSKA (reference sequence). This CDR3 has 15 residues. The chain's CDR3 is CSAREYGVRNNEQFF. Written as DNA, the CDR3 is TGCAGTGCTAGAGAGTATGGCGTGCGTAACAATGAGCAGTTCTTC.

A remark on this clonotype: The junction shows a germline mismatch at one end, possibly a read error. The chain combines TRBV5-1 with TRBJ2-1, with D possibly being TRBD1 (6 bases). The CDR3 runs 13 residues. The germline gives CDR1 SGHRS, CDR2 YFSETQ. DNA of the CDR3: TGCGCCACCAGCTTTGGCAGGGGACGTGAGCAGTTCTTC. It is translated as CATSFGRGREQFF.

This clonotype was recorded a few times. The V gene is TRBV6-4, the J gene TRBJ2-1, with 9 bases identical to TRBD2. Germline trimming cut 3 bases from V and 4 bases from J; bases unmatched to any gene: 4. The CDR3 covers 15 residues. Germline values: CDR1 MRHNA, CDR2 SNTAGT. This CDR3 reads CASSERLAAYNEQFF. CDR3 in DNA: TGTGCCAGCAGTGAACGACTAGCGGCTTACAATGAGCAGTTCTTC.

The V call is TRBV6-1, the J call TRBJ2-1; tentative D call: TRBD2 (5 bases). This CDR3 is built from 14 residues. Germline V gene sequence: CDR1 MNHNS, CDR2 SASEGT. With 2 bases removed from V and 6 bases from J, the gap between germline ends came to 11 bases. CDR3 in DNA: TGTGCCAGCAGTGAACCGGGGTGGGGCAATGAGCAGTTCTTC. This encodes CASSEPGWGNEQFF.

The chain links TRBV6-5 to TRBJ1-3, with D unclear. The CDR3 totals 14 residues. The ends were cut back, 2 bases at V and 0 bases at J, with 5 bases in the middle. CDR1 and CDR2 from the germline V gene are MNHEY and SVGAGI. The CDR3 DNA follows: TGTGCCAGCAGTTACCCCGGCTCTGGAAACACCATATATTTT. Translated: CASSYPGSGNTIYF.

The chain has TRBV15 and TRBJ2-1; TRBD2 might be the D (7 bases). The V and J ends lost 2 bases and 4 bases respectively, with 15 bases between them. The CDR3 loop spans 16 amino acids. CDR1 LNHNV and CDR2 YYDKDF come from the germline V gene (reference sequence). The CDR3 DNA follows: TGTGCCACCAGCAGACCTCGGGGGGCTGGTTACAATGAGCAGTTCTTC. Residues: CATSRPRGAGYNEQFF.

This clonotype was observed at least ten times. The genes are TRBV4-2 and TRBJ2-1, with D perhaps matching TRBD2 (6 bases). Per germline, CDR1 LGHNA and CDR2 YNFKEQ. The CDR3 length is 17 residues. Between the trimmed V and J ends, which lost 4 bases and 3 bases, there was a span of 19 bases. In nucleotides, the CDR3 is TGTGCCAGCAGCCCGTACCCCCCTAGCGTCAACTACAATGAGCAGTTCTTC. Its translation is CASSPYPPSVNYNEQFF.

The chain combines TRBV6-4 with TRBJ2-7; the D is unclear. Trimming left V 4 bases short and J 5 bases short, with 18 bases between. Germline assignment: CDR1 MRHNA and CDR2 SNTAGT. This CDR3 region has 15 residues. The CDR3 region has the DNA TGTGCCAGCAGTGGAAGCTATCCAGGCGGCCACGAGCAGTACTTC. Translating gives CASSGSYPGGHEQYF.

The chain combines TRBV5-6 with TRBJ2-5, with D possibly being TRBD1 (6 bases). This CDR3 comprises 14 residues. The V end lost 5 bases, the J end lost 5 bases, and 16 bases lay between the germline ends. CDR1 is SGHDT, CDR2 YYEEEE, per germline. This chain's CDR3 is CASSHRGRRETQYF. The CDR3 region has the DNA TGTGCCAGCAGTCATAGGGGGAGAAGGGAGACCCAGTACTTC.

The table lists this clonotype with many counts. V and J are TRBV7-6 and TRBJ1-5, with D tentatively TRBD1 (5 bases). Trimming took 0 bases from V and 7 from J, leaving 13 bases between them. Per the germline V gene, CDR1 is SGHVS and CDR2 is FNYEAQ. The CDR3 consists of 15 residues. The CDR3 region has the DNA TGTGCCAGCAGCTTAGCATCAGGGCTAAGGCAGCCCCAGCATTTT. This gives the protein CASSLASGLRQPQHF.